This T cell receptor beta chain was documented in a study of blood T cell repertoires in COVID-19. Study information: Sample material is recorded as cDNA or gDNA derived from T cells, B-cell-depleted T cells, or PBMCs.

The CDR3 is made up of 15 amino acids. The trim removed 2 bases at V and 4 bases at J, leaving 4 bases unmatched. Germline values: CDR1 MNHEY, CDR2 SMNVEV (reference sequence). This clone came up once. Per the authors' pipeline: Reference gene primer amplification gave estimated nucleated cell counts. Some clones are missing from TCRdb's copy, which holds only in-frame ones; the method was immunoSEQ multiplex PCR. The V and J calls and clone size were taken over from that table, and D and trimming were inferred from the DNA. Of some 150,000 clones listed, around 89% are singletons. Sequences were obtained from peripheral blood. J is TRBJ1-4 and V is TRBV27; 7 bases map to TRBD1. The clonotype comes from an older woman with active COVID-19. As DNA, the CDR3 is TGTGCCAGCAGTTTAAGGGGGCAGATTAATGAAAAACTGTTTTTT. This sequence encodes CASSLRGQINEKLFF.